These 31 T cell receptor beta chains share one sample of origin, sequenced in a study of cytomegalovirus exposure and HLA in healthy donors. The PCR was carried out with 60 Vbeta primers and 13 Jbeta primers. Produced via immunoSEQ multiplex PCR; TCRdb's table is partial and in-frame only. The data show about 61,000 clones, around 92% seen once. The sequencing sample was made of PBMCs. The source of these receptors is a man aged 30 to 45 in good health and CMV-seropositive.

This clone was counted a few times. The rearrangement joins TRBV5-1 to TRBJ2-7, with TRBD1 matching 8 bases. The V and J ends lost 4 bases and 5 bases, in that order; junction bases with no gene match: 11. Germline V lookup: CDR1 SGHRS, CDR2 YFSETQ. The CDR3 spans 15 residues. CDR3 sequence (DNA): TGCGCCAGCAGCCGACACATAAACAGGGGGAACGAGCAGTACTTC. Translated: CASSRHINRGNEQYF.

V is TRBV27 and J is TRBJ1-2; 10 bases agree with TRBD1. The V segment lost 3 bases and the J segment 4 bases; nucleotides outside the gene matches: 5. The V gene's germline CDR1 is MNHEY and CDR2 SMNVEV (reference sequence). The CDR3 contains 15 residues. The CDR3: CASSFLGQGSYGYTF. CDR3 in DNA: TGTGCCAGCAGTTTTTTGGGACAGGGGAGCTATGGCTACACCTTC.

There are a few counts of this clone. The V gene is TRBV29-1, the J gene TRBJ2-7; D perhaps matches TRBD2 (6 bases). Trimming left V 5 bases short and J 2 bases short, with 13 bases between. The CDR3 covers 13 residues. Per the germline V gene, CDR1 is SQVTM and CDR2 is ANQGSEA. CDR3 DNA sequence: TGCAGCGTTCCTCGGGGGTTAACCTACGAGCAGTACTTC. It specifies CSVPRGLTYEQYF.

The genes are TRBV30 and TRBJ2-1, with 15 bases identical to TRBD2. This CDR3 is built from 15 residues. V trimming: 2 bases; J trimming: 5 bases; junction bases outside the gene matches: 1. Germline loops: CDR1 GTSNPN, CDR2 SVGIG (reference sequence). DNA for the CDR3: TGTGCCTGGAGTTGGACTAGCGGGGGGGACAATGAGCAGTTCTTC. The encoded protein is CAWSWTSGGDNEQFF.

The chain couples TRBV6-1 to TRBJ1-3, with D possibly being TRBD1 (6 bases). The CDR3 length is 15 residues. The germline V gene encodes CDR1 MNHNS and CDR2 SASEGT. V lost 7 bases and J 0 bases, leaving 13 bases between the germline ends. In DNA, the CDR3 is TGTGCCAGCACGTACGGGACACCCTCTGGAAACACCATATATTTT. It is translated as CASTYGTPSGNTIYF.

V and J are TRBV7-8 and TRBJ1-1, with D possibly TRBD1 on 6 matching bases. Germline V lookup: CDR1 SGHVS, CDR2 FQNEAQ. Trimming cost V 5 bases and J 1 base, with 8 bases left between them. This CDR3 contains 13 residues. The CDR3 DNA reads TGTGCCAGCAGCCTACAGGGGAACACTGAAGCTTTCTTT. Translation gives CASSLQGNTEAFF.

The CDR3 DNA reads TGTGCCAGCAGCTTAGAATCGGGACTAGCATACGAGCAGTACTTC. Its translation is CASSLESGLAYEQYF. This chain uses TRBV7-6 with TRBJ2-7; TRBD2 matches 9 bases. V trimming: 1 base; J trimming: 4 bases; junction bases outside the gene matches: 5. The germline CDR1 and CDR2 sequences are SGHVS and FNYEAQ. The CDR3 is made up of 15 amino acids.

This chain connects TRBV14 to TRBJ1-2, with D perhaps TRBD1 (5 bases). The CDR3 runs to 21 residues. Trimming removed 0 bases at V and 2 bases at J, with 28 bases between. CDR1 is SGHDN, CDR2 FVKESK, per germline. CDR3 DNA sequence: TGTGCCAGCAGCCAAGAATCTTCGCCCGGCCGGGTGGTGAAGGGGAACTATGGCTACACCTTC. Encoded protein: CASSQESSPGRVVKGNYGYTF.

The chain is built from TRBV5-6 and TRBJ2-3, with 13 bases matching TRBD2. The CDR3 length is 16 residues. J was trimmed by 11 bases and V by 4 bases; bases with no gene match: 13. Germline lookup yields CDR1 SGHDT and CDR2 YYEEEE. CDR3 sequence (DNA): TGTGCCAGCAGCCCTGGACTAGCGGGGGAGTTGGTGGTGCAGTATTTT. The encoded protein is CASSPGLAGELVVQYF.

V is TRBV2 and J is TRBJ2-1; 13 bases align to TRBD2. Trimming took 3 bases from V and 1 from J; bases not matched to a gene: 12. CDR3 length equals 20 residues. CDR1 is SNHLY and CDR2 is FYNNEI in the germline V gene. This chain's CDR3 is CASSDFSGLAGRKSYNEQFF. The CDR3 nucleotides read TGTGCCAGCAGTGACTTTTCGGGACTAGCGGGACGGAAATCCTACAATGAGCAGTTCTTC.

The chain links TRBV19 to TRBJ2-4; possibly TRBD2 for D (6 bases). The CDR3 loop spans 18 amino acids. Germline V gene data show CDR1 as LNHDA and CDR2 as SQIVND (reference sequence). Deletions cut 0 bases from V and 2 bases from J, with 17 bases between. As DNA, the CDR3 is TGTGCCAGTAGTATAGATCAAATTGGAGGGTGGACCAAAAACATTCAGTACTTC. The encoded protein is CASSIDQIGGWTKNIQYF.

The chain uses TRBV5-6 and TRBJ1-2; 7 positions match TRBD1. The germline gives CDR1 SGHDT, CDR2 YYEEEE. The CDR3 runs to 15 residues. V shed 1 base and J 2 bases; nucleotides not matched to a gene: 5. The CDR3 DNA sequence: TGTGCCAGCAGCTTGCGGGACAGCCCCAACTATGGCTACACCTTC. Its translation: CASSLRDSPNYGYTF.

The chain couples TRBV29-1 to TRBJ1-4; 10 bases align to TRBD1. V dropped 6 bases and J dropped 4; count of bases not matched to a gene: 8. In germline, CDR1 is SQVTM, CDR2 ANQGSEA. The CDR3 runs 15 residues. Here the CDR3 DNA reads TGCAGCGTGAAGACAGGGGGCGATTTTAATGAAAAACTGTTTTTT. This sequence encodes CSVKTGGDFNEKLFF.

This clone was counted a few times. The chain has TRBV30 and TRBJ1-2; D remains unclear. The V gene's germline CDR1 is GTSNPN and CDR2 SVGIG (reference sequence). The CDR3 loop spans 10 amino acids. With 3 bases removed from V and 8 bases from J, the gap between germline ends came to 7 bases. In DNA form, the CDR3 reads TGTGCCTGGAGAAGAGGGGGCTACACCTTC. It specifies CAWRRGGYTF.

The chain couples TRBV30 to TRBJ2-1, with a weak D call TRBD2 (6 bases). Germline CDR1 GTSNPN, CDR2 SVGIG (reference sequence). Trimming cost V 1 base and J 2 bases, with 9 bases left between them. The CDR3 has 14 residues. The CDR3: CAWSGRRAYNEQFF. For the CDR3, the DNA is TGTGCCTGGAGTGGTAGGAGGGCCTACAATGAGCAGTTCTTC.

The chain combines TRBV7-2 with TRBJ2-3; 7 bases align to TRBD1. CDR3 size: 15 residues. Germline CDR1 and CDR2: SGHTA and FQGNSA. The V gene end was trimmed by 3 bases and the J gene end by 2 bases; junction bases not matched to a gene: 5. CDR3 nucleotides: TGTGCCAGCAGCTTTGGGGGACAGTACACAGATACGCAGTATTTT. It specifies CASSFGGQYTDTQYF.

The J gene is TRBJ1-1, the V gene TRBV19, with 12 bases aligning to TRBD1. J was trimmed by 4 bases and V by 1 base; bases with no gene match: 7. The CDR3 sequence is 17 residues long. CDR1 is LNHDA and CDR2 is SQIVND in the germline V gene (reference sequence). CDR3 sequence: CASSIGGQGARGTEAFF. CDR3 sequence (DNA): TGTGCCAGTAGTATAGGGGGACAGGGGGCGCGCGGCACTGAAGCTTTCTTT.

The CDR3 coding sequence is TGTGCCAGCAGTTCCCCCACTATTTTCCACTTT. It encodes CASSSPTIFHF. The chain is built from TRBV28 and TRBJ1-6, with D uncertain. Germline lookup yields CDR1 MDHEN and CDR2 SYDVKM. Trimming removed 4 bases at V and 17 bases at J, with 12 bases between. CDR3 size: 11 residues.

This chain uses TRBV19 with TRBJ1-2; TRBD1 agrees at 8 bases. J was trimmed by 4 bases and V by 5 bases; bases with no gene match: 6. The V gene's germline CDR1 is LNHDA and CDR2 SQIVND (reference sequence). CDR3 length equals 14 residues. CDR3 sequence reads: CASSPSGGSYGYTF. The CDR3 DNA reads TGTGCCAGTAGTCCCTCAGGGGGCAGCTATGGCTACACCTTC.

The chain joins TRBV30 to TRBJ2-3, with 13 nucleotides matching TRBD2. This CDR3 comprises 15 residues. V lost 5 bases, J lost 4 bases, and 6 bases stayed unmatched. Looked up from germline, CDR1 is GTSNPN and CDR2 is SVGIG (reference sequence). DNA for the CDR3: TGTGCCTGGGCGGGACTAGCGGGAATCGCAGATACGCAGTATTTT. Its translation: CAWAGLAGIADTQYF.

This clone was found a few times. The V gene is TRBV9, the J gene TRBJ2-7, with 11 bases lining up with TRBD2. Germline lookup yields CDR1 SGDLS and CDR2 YYNGEE. The CDR3 runs 15 residues. The junction had 1 base not matched to a gene; V was cut back by 0 bases and J by 2 bases. CDR3 in amino acids: CASSVGLAGTYEQYF. The CDR3 region has the DNA TGTGCCAGCAGCGTAGGACTAGCGGGGACCTACGAGCAGTACTTC.

This chain links TRBV18 with TRBJ1-2; no firm D call. The CDR3 length is 13 residues. V lost 3 bases, J lost 2 bases, and 7 bases lay in between. Germline CDR1 reads KGHSH; CDR2 reads LQKENI. CDR3 protein: CASSPERNYGYTF. The CDR3 nucleotides read TGTGCCAGCTCACCGGAGAGGAACTATGGCTACACCTTC.

The chain links TRBV7-3 to TRBJ2-6, with 7 bases lining up with TRBD2. The CDR3 length is 17 residues. With 1 base clipped from V and 1 base from J, the junction kept 4 bases outside the gene matches. Germline loops: CDR1 SGHTA, CDR2 FQGTGA. CDR3: CASSLMGGRSGANVLTF. The CDR3 DNA follows: TGTGCCAGCAGCTTAATGGGCGGGAGATCTGGGGCCAACGTCCTGACTTTC.

For the CDR3, the DNA is TGTGCCAGCAGTTACTACAGGGGGCGAGAGCAGTACTTC. It codes for CASSYYRGREQYF. The V gene is TRBV6-5, the J gene TRBJ2-7; 9 nucleotides line up with TRBD1. The V gene's germline CDR1 is MNHEY and CDR2 SVGAGI. V lost 1 base and J lost 7; bases outside the gene matches: 2. The CDR3 consists of 13 residues.

The chain has TRBV4-2 and TRBJ2-3; the match to TRBD2 covers 7 bases. This CDR3 is built from 17 residues. J was trimmed by 6 bases and V by 0 bases; bases with no gene match: 12. Per germline, CDR1 LGHNA and CDR2 YNFKEQ. CDR3 nucleotide sequence: TGTGCCAGCAGCCAAGATTGGGAGGGAGGTCAGAGGGATACGCAGTATTTT. Translating it yields CASSQDWEGGQRDTQYF.

The chain links TRBV5-6 to TRBJ1-2; D is ambiguous. This CDR3 is 14 amino acids long. CDR1 and CDR2 (germline): SGHDT, YYEEEE. V was trimmed by 2 bases and J by 3 bases, leaving 11 bases between them. The DNA for the CDR3 is TGTGCCAGCAGCTTCCGGGAGAGAGACTATGGCTACACCTTC. Translating gives CASSFRERDYGYTF.

The V gene is TRBV6-5, the J gene TRBJ1-1; unclear D gene. Per germline, CDR1 MNHEY and CDR2 SVGAGI. V was cut by 5 bases and J by 6 bases, with 13 bases left in between. The CDR3 totals 13 residues. The CDR3, as DNA: TGTGCCAGCAGTGCACCGGGGATGCCTGAAGCTTTCTTT. Translation gives CASSAPGMPEAFF.

The table lists this clone with a count of one. V is TRBV5-4 and J is TRBJ2-1; 8 positions match TRBD2. With 2 bases clipped from V and 4 bases from J, the junction kept 5 bases outside the gene matches. Germline V lookup: CDR1 SGHNT, CDR2 YYREEE (reference sequence). The CDR3 contains 15 residues. The CDR3 is CASSLKREWYNEQFF. The CDR3 bases are TGTGCCAGCAGCTTAAAGCGGGAGTGGTACAATGAGCAGTTCTTC.

The chain combines TRBV6-6 with TRBJ1-1, with a tentative D call TRBD1 (5 bases). The CDR3 is 14 amino acids. The germline V gene has CDR1 MNHNY and CDR2 SVGAGI (reference sequence). V was pared by 3 bases and J by 0 bases, with 8 bases between. The CDR3 DNA is TGTGCCAGCAGTTATCAGGGTTTGAACACTGAAGCTTTCTTT. It encodes CASSYQGLNTEAFF.

This chain joins TRBV7-2 and TRBJ1-1; weak D call: TRBD1 (5 bases). Trimming took off 1 base at V and 4 bases at J, with 10 bases between the two ends. Germline V CDR1 and CDR2: SGHTA, FQGNSA. The CDR3 runs 14 residues. CDR3 DNA sequence: TGTGCCAGCAGCTTAGTCGGGGGTGGCACTGAAGCTTTCTTT. This encodes CASSLVGGGTEAFF.

The gene calls are TRBV27 and TRBJ2-7; 8 positions agree with TRBD1. Germline lookup yields CDR1 MNHEY and CDR2 SMNVEV (reference sequence). Unmatched junction bases numbered 3, after V lost 3 bases and J lost 2 bases. The CDR3 totals 14 residues. The CDR3 DNA reads as TGTGCCAGCAGTTTCTCGGGACAGGCCTACGAGCAGTACTTC. This translates into CASSFSGQAYEQYF.